This T cell receptor (beta chain) was recorded in a study of post-analysis software for immune sequencing data (dated by TCRdb to 2013 to 2016). Concerning the study at large: Recorded disease courses included relapsing-remitting, secondary progressive and progressive-relapsing multiple sclerosis, with some patients lacking subtype annotation. A subset of samples was prepared in parallel using single-end sample barcoding, then pooled and co-amplified after Illumina adapter ligation. The patient repertoires were compared against more than 10 previously published healthy control repertoires obtained from donors aged about 6 to 26 years.

To demonstrate the VDJtools post-analysis software, TCR beta repertoires were profiled from the peripheral blood of roughly 14 young patients with multiple sclerosis. Multiple sclerosis patients were children and adolescents aged about 6 to 15 years. The junction shows trimming of 1 base on V and 3 bases on J, plus 4 bases between the germline ends. Inclusive of the bounding cysteine and phenylalanine, the CDR3 is 12 residues long. Just CDR3 DNA is preserved here, 36 bases in frame from base 1. CDR1 and CDR2 are read off the germline V gene (reference sequence) as SEHNR and FQNEAQ. The library was produced with PCR. Instrument used: Illumina HiSeq 2500. To reduce PCR and sequencing biases, unique molecular identifiers were built into the TCR beta cDNA libraries. Roughly 0.5 million cDNA molecules were obtained per 1 to 10 million input T cells, so each molecule approximated one T cell. The patient libraries were prepared and sequenced using the same protocol as the earlier healthy control dataset. Within a given batch, samples were prepared together, multiplexed and sequenced on the same HiSeq lane. In the original analysis: MIGEC handled the raw barcoded reads, throwing out single-read molecular identifier groups before consensus assembly and CDR3 extraction. VDJtools was used for post-analysis of the clonotype tables, and diversity was normalized by down-sampling every dataset to the size of the smallest sample. Repertoire overlap clustering matched CDR3 amino acid but not nucleotide sequences to correct batch-related cross-sample contamination. TCRdb cleaned the public reads at Q25 with fastp, built clones with MiXCR and kept in-frame beta chains. Records with the same CDR3 protein are collapsed into one entry carrying the most frequent genes and DNA. TCRdb's processing, not the authors', yielded these V and J calls. Within this sample are roughly 800,000 distinct CDR3 sequences, with roughly half of them counted one time only. The ten largest make up approximately 4.3% of the sample.

What the work shows at the level of the full study, not this receptor alone: Compared with controls, multiple sclerosis patients had significantly lower normalized Chao1 diversity, a finding suggesting substantial peripheral T-cell clonal expansion. When samples were clustered directly using the F measure, samples prepared in the same batch co-clustered strongly, which prompted a batch-effect correction. The multiple sclerosis patient group was slightly younger than the control group. Roughly 5 TRBV segments, including TRBV5-6, TRBV5-1 and TRBV20-1, were significantly more frequent in patients than controls.

In the case of this clonotype: Its binding antigen is unknown. Qualities for individual bases were not recorded, and no much larger clone is one base off.

The TCR originated in a girl aged 5 to 17 with multiple sclerosis. This chain is built from TRBV7-9 and TRBJ2-7, with the D gene not confidently named. Sequenced material: blood. The CDR3 protein is CASSLEIYEQYF. The nucleotide sequence reads as follows: TGTGCCAGCAGCTTAGAGATCTACGAGCAGTACTTC.